This TCR beta chain was identified during a study of cytomegalovirus exposure and HLA in healthy donors. Per the germline V gene, CDR1 is MDHEN and CDR2 is SYDVKM. CDR3 length: 15 amino acids. V was trimmed by 2 bases and J by 0 bases, leaving 8 bases between them. Study conclusions and caveats: Later genetic work tied a missense DCLRE1C variant to beta-chain V and J trimming.

Use of 60 Vbeta and 13 Jbeta primers characterized the PCR. The data were produced by immunoSEQ multiplex PCR, yet TCRdb's version contains in-frame clones alone and is incomplete. The sample holds 150,000 to 180,000 clones, 80% seen once. A remark on this clone: Its cognate antigen is unknown.

The sequencing sample was made of PBMCs. This TCR was recovered from a woman in her thirties or forties in good health and CMV-seropositive. The chain combines TRBV28 with TRBJ2-1; D unclear. CDR3 in DNA: TGTGCCAGCAGTTTAACAGAGAGCTCCTACAATGAGCAGTTCTTC. Translating it yields CASSLTESSYNEQFF. Drawing the rest from reference TRBV28 and TRBJ2-1, the complete variable domain is DVKVTQSSRYLVKRTGEKVFLECVQDMDHENMFWYRQDPGLGLRLIYFSYDVKMKEKGDIPEGYSVSREKKERFSLILESASTNQTSMYLCASSLTESSYNEQFFGPGTRLTVL.